This TCR beta chain was profiled in a study of molecular identifiers for immune sequencing clone quantification. This clonotype was detected many times. Its cognate antigen is unknown. One entry per CDR3 protein results from TCRdb running MiXCR on the PCR reads. The sample includes about 640,000 distinct CDR3 sequences, about 20% of them seen just once. Notes on the study in general: Sizes of highly expanded clones could be underestimated through identical TCRs sharing a barcode.

Sorting was used to obtain naive CD8 T cells (CD8+CD4-CCR7+CD45RA+). The germline V gene has CDR1 SQVTM and CDR2 ANQGSEA. This CDR3 spans 11 amino acids. V was trimmed by 5 bases and J by 4 bases, leaving 8 bases between them. Input material: naive CD8+ T cells from blood, with Jurkat cell RNA spiked in. The subset denotes: FACS-sorted CD8+CD4-CCR7+CD45RA+ naive T cells. This sequence originates from a human donor in good health. Some libraries in this study had Jurkat cell RNA spiked in. The chain links TRBV29-1 to TRBJ2-5, with D possibly called TRBD1 or TRBD2 (5 bases each). CDR3 sequence: CSVRDGETQYF. CDR3 DNA sequence: TGCAGCGTTAGGGACGGAGAGACCCAGTACTTC.